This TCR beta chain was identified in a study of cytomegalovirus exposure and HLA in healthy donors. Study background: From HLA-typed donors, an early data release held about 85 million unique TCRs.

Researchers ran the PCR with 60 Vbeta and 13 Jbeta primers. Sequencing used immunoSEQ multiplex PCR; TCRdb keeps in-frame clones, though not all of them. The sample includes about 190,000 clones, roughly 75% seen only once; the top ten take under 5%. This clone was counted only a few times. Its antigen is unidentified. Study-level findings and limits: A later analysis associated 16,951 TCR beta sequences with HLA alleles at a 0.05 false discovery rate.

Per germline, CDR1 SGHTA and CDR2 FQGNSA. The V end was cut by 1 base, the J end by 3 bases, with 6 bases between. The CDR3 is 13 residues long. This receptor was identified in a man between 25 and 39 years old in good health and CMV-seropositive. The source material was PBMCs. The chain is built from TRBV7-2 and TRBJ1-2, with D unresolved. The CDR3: CASSLERDYGYTF. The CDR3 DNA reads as TGTGCCAGCAGCTTAGAGAGGGACTATGGCTACACCTTC.